This T cell receptor beta chain was identified during a study of T cells in Graves' hyperthyroidism and ophthalmopathy. Germline CDR1 MDHEN, CDR2 SYDVKM. This CDR3 has 14 residues. V was shortened by 5 bases and J by 7 bases, with 14 bases between the two germline ends. Those with hyperthyroidism were 18 to 65 years old, newly diagnosed, and ill for under 2 months. The sample of blood was obtained at first hyperthyroidism diagnosis (before any ophthalmopathy symptoms). This clonotype occurred many times. RNA transcripts yielded amplified TCR beta CDR3 regions. The TCR CDR3 first-round RT-PCR relied on the HTBI primer set. TCRdb reprocessed the multiplex PCR reads with MiXCR, giving one entry per CDR3 protein. The sample includes around 380,000 distinct CDR3 sequences, around an eighth of them seen just once.

The TCR was taken from a man younger than 45 with Graves' hyperthyroidism that later progressed to Graves' ophthalmopathy. V is TRBV28 and J is TRBJ1-4; weak D call: TRBD1 (6 bases). The sequenced material came from blood. The CDR3 here is CASSLQGLGEKLFF. CDR3 nucleotides: TGTGCCAGCAGTCTACAGGGTCTTGGTGAAAAACTGTTTTTT.